This is a list of T cell receptor beta chains from one sample in a study of blood T cell repertoires in COVID-19. The protocol was immunoSEQ multiplex PCR, while the TCRdb copy is restricted to in-frame clones and leaves out a portion. The sample lists roughly 200,000 clones; less than 85% were seen once. Sequenced input: peripheral blood. The receptor set was obtained from a man aged 45-65 years who had recovered from COVID-19. CDR3s leave out the opening cysteine and the closing phenylalanine or tryptophan.

TRBV9	TRBJ2-7	ASSEGTSGLYEQY
TRBV27	TRBJ2-3	ASSLTNWAGVTDTQY
TRBV20-1	TRBJ1-1	SARGGSEAF
TRBV27	TRBJ2-7	ASSFRDTRGEQY
TRBV28	TRBJ1-1	AAVRGTMNTEAF
TRBV28	TRBJ2-5	ASSLPRGQQETQY
TRBV30	TRBJ1-3	ASDRGSSGNTIY
TRBV3-1/TRBV3-2	TRBJ1-5	ASSQAWPGGSNQPQH
TRBV6-5	TRBJ2-1	ASSFFGRGNEQF
TRBV10-3	TRBJ2-1	AIRGQDSYNEQF
TRBV5-6	TRBJ2-7	ASSLGGRPYEQY
TRBV5-1	TRBJ1-1	ASSSVTSGTTEAF
TRBV28	TRBJ2-7	ASRLTGPYEQY
TRBV6-1	TRBJ1-6	ASSEIFFQGDNSPLH
TRBV5-6	TRBJ1-2	ASSIDRGRASYGYT
TRBV10-2	TRBJ2-7	ASSEGGSYEQY
TRBV11-2	TRBJ1-6	ASSYSGVGSPLH
TRBV2	TRBJ2-6	ASWGVLSGANVLT
TRBV6-5	TRBJ1-1	ASSYQSYGEEAF
TRBV19	TRBJ1-6	ASSISPGAYNSPLH
TRBV6-2/TRBV6-3	TRBJ1-5	ASSSTGANPYQPQH
TRBV6-2/TRBV6-3	TRBJ1-1	ASSYSWGQMNTEAF